A single sample is the source of the 8 T cell receptor beta chains below, sequenced in a study of CD8 T cells in Susac syndrome. With random hexamers, reverse transcription was performed on about 0.5 to 1 ug of RNA. TCRdb reprocessed the immunoSEQ multiplex PCR reads with MiXCR, giving one entry per CDR3 protein. Among roughly 250,000 distinct CDR3 sequences listed, 96% were seen once. The material sequenced was CD4+ T cells from PBMCs. All receptors come from a human donor with Susac syndrome.

The V call is TRBV3-1, the J call TRBJ1-1, with D possibly TRBD1 on 5 matching bases. CDR1 is LGHDT, CDR2 YNNKEL, per germline (reference sequence). This CDR3 is 13 amino acids long. Trimming cost V 2 bases and J 4 bases, with 8 bases left between them. This CDR3 is CASSQLGGTEAFF. The CDR3 bases are TGTGCCAGCAGCCAACTGGGGGGCACTGAAGCTTTCTTT.

The V gene is TRBV4-2, the J gene TRBJ2-2; D is tentatively TRBD1 or TRBD2 (5 bases each). V lost 3 bases to trimming and J lost 0 bases, with 11 bases between them. The CDR3 length is 16 residues. Germline V CDR1 and CDR2: LGHNA, YNFKEQ. The DNA of the CDR3 is TGTGCCAGCAGCCACCCCGGGACGACGAACACCGGGGAGCTGTTTTTT. Translating it yields CASSHPGTTNTGELFF.

The chain combines TRBV20-1 with TRBJ2-3; D uncertain. Trimming took off 6 bases at V and 0 bases at J, with 16 bases between the two ends. Germline V lookup: CDR1 DFQATT, CDR2 SNEGSKA (reference sequence). The CDR3 has 15 amino acids. The DNA of the CDR3 is TGCAGTGCAACCATTCAACGGTCTAGCACAGATACGCAGTATTTT. Its translation is CSATIQRSSTDTQYF.

The rearrangement links TRBV13 to TRBJ1-2, with D uncertain. The CDR3 runs to 13 residues. V was cut by 5 bases and J by 7 bases, with 14 bases left in between. Looked up from germline, CDR1 is PRHDT and CDR2 is FYEKMQ (reference sequence). CDR3 residues: CASSPGRSTGYTF. For the CDR3, the DNA is TGTGCCAGCAGCCCTGGACGGAGCACTGGCTACACCTTC.

The rearrangement links TRBV7-9 to TRBJ2-1, with D possibly called TRBD1 or TRBD2 (5 bases each). Germline assignment: CDR1 SEHNR and CDR2 FQNEAQ (reference sequence). V lost 3 bases and J lost 2, with 14 bases in between. The CDR3 totals 16 residues. The CDR3 reads CASSFRDLRTYNEQFF. CDR3 DNA: TGTGCCAGCAGCTTCCGGGACCTTCGCACCTACAATGAGCAGTTCTTC.

This chain uses TRBV5-1 with TRBJ1-4; maybe TRBD1 (5 bases). The CDR3 spans 12 residues. Trimming removed 7 bases from V and 3 bases from J, with 7 bases in between. The V gene's germline CDR1 is SGHRS and CDR2 YFSETQ. The CDR3 DNA reads as TGCGCCAGCCGGGGGTCTAATGAAAAACTGTTTTTT. Translated: CASRGSNEKLFF.

This chain links TRBV29-1 with TRBJ1-4, with 8 bases fitting TRBD1. V was pared by 7 bases and J by 10 bases, with 8 bases of the junction left unmatched. The CDR3 covers 12 residues. The germline V gene encodes CDR1 SQVTM and CDR2 ANQGSEA. In DNA, the CDR3 is TGCAGCGCCCGAGGACAGGGCGGAAAACTGTTTTTT. Translated, it gives CSARGQGGKLFF.

The chain uses TRBV9 and TRBJ2-2, with 9 bases fitting TRBD1. In germline, CDR1 is SGDLS, CDR2 YYNGEE. The J segment lost 3 bases and the V segment lost 0 bases, leaving 6 bases of the junction unmatched. This CDR3 region has 17 residues. The CDR3 region has the DNA TGTGCCAGCAGCGTAGCTACAGGGGGCGCGTACACCGGGGAGCTGTTTTTT. It specifies CASSVATGGAYTGELFF.